The 26 T cell receptor beta chains below all came from one sample that was sequenced in a study of human T cells and chemical hapten exposure. Sample time point: patch test 3, about 24 weeks after DPC sensitization. Indicated treatment: therapeutic diphenylcyclopropenone sensitization with weekly scalp DPC. Each CDR3 protein gets one entry after TCRdb re-called the RACE reads with MiXCR. The data show 50,000 or so distinct CDR3 sequences, with roughly 10% seen just once and roughly 15% held by the top ten. The specimen comprised whole blood, sampled in connection with sensitization to the hapten diphenylcyclopropenone (DPC). The receptor set was obtained from a woman in her thirties or forties with alopecia areata. Some clones in this sample may be carry-over from other donors' samples.

CDR3 region: CASSPIGSAQETQYF. DNA for the CDR3: TGTGCCAGCAGTCCCATCGGGTCGGCCCAAGAGACCCAGTACTTC. V usage is TRBV6-2 or TRBV6-3 and J usage is TRBJ2-5; D remains ambiguous. CDR1 is MNHEY and CDR2 is SVGEGT in the germline V gene. The germline V and J ends were trimmed by 5 bases and 1 base, with 14 bases remaining between them. The CDR3 extends over 15 amino acids.

This sequence joins TRBV7-9 and TRBJ2-7, with TRBD1 matching 7 bases. Losses at the gene ends were 7 bases for V and 6 bases for J; bases not matched to a gene: 6. The CDR3 loop spans 12 amino acids. The germline V gene has CDR1 SEHNR and CDR2 FQNEAQ (reference sequence). The CDR3 loop reads CASKEGAGEQYF. As DNA, the CDR3 is TGTGCCAGCAAAGAGGGGGCAGGCGAGCAGTACTTC.

This clonotype was recorded a few times. The J gene is TRBJ2-3, the V gene TRBV7-3; 11 positions agree with TRBD1. CDR1 and CDR2 from the germline V gene are SGHTA and FQGTGA. V gave up 6 bases and J gave up 3 bases; unmatched junction bases: 5. The CDR3 loop spans 15 amino acids. The CDR3 region is CASRAGTGGTDTQYF. In DNA form, the CDR3 reads TGTGCCAGCAGAGCCGGGACAGGGGGGACAGATACGCAGTATTTT.

The V call is TRBV4-1, the J call TRBJ2-7, with D possibly TRBD1 on 5 matching bases. CDR1 and CDR2 (germline): MGHRA, YSYEKL. The CDR3 covers 14 residues. Deletions cut 1 base from V and 2 bases from J, with 9 bases between. CDR3 in DNA: TGCGCCAGCAGCCAAGGAGGCAGGGCCTACGAGCAGTACTTC. Protein: CASSQGGRAYEQYF.

This clonotype was observed at least ten times. CDR3 nucleotides: TGTGCCAGCAGCTTCTTGACTAGCGGGGGCCAAGAGACCCAGTACTTC. As protein: CASSFLTSGGQETQYF. The chain uses TRBV13 and TRBJ2-5, with 12 bases aligning to TRBD2. V dropped 3 bases and J dropped 1; count of bases not matched to a gene: 3. The CDR3 loop spans 16 amino acids. CDR1 and CDR2 (germline): PRHDT, FYEKMQ (reference sequence).

This clonotype was picked up a small number of times. The chain joins TRBV12-5 to TRBJ2-7, with D unclear. CDR3 length equals 12 residues. Deletions cut 2 bases from V and 6 bases from J, with 8 bases between. Looked up from germline, CDR1 is LGHNT and CDR2 is FRNRAP. The CDR3 is CASGLPWGEQYF. DNA for the CDR3: TGTGCTAGTGGTTTGCCTTGGGGCGAGCAGTACTTC.

This rearrangement joins TRBV29-1 to TRBJ2-3, with 7 bases fitting TRBD1. The J segment lost 0 bases and the V segment lost 7 bases, leaving 13 bases of the junction unmatched. The CDR3 spans 16 residues. The germline V gene encodes CDR1 SQVTM and CDR2 ANQGSEA. The CDR3 DNA reads TGCAGCGCAACCGGGACAGCCCTAACTAGCACAGATACGCAGTATTTT. Protein sequence: CSATGTALTSTDTQYF.

The chain has TRBV7-2 and TRBJ2-1, with 13 bases that match TRBD2. CDR3 size: 15 residues. Trimming at V came to 5 bases and at J to 6 bases, leaving 4 bases not matched to a gene. CDR1 is SGHTA and CDR2 is FQGNSA in the germline V gene. The CDR3 reads CASSLRLAGGNEQFF. The CDR3, as DNA: TGTGCCAGCAGCCTCAGACTAGCGGGGGGCAATGAGCAGTTCTTC.

The gene calls are TRBV7-2 and TRBJ2-5, with TRBD2 identical over 12 bases. Unmatched junction bases numbered 9, after V lost 5 bases and J lost 2 bases. The CDR3 extends over 17 amino acids. From germline, CDR1 is SGHTA and CDR2 FQGNSA. The CDR3 DNA follows: TGTGCCAGCAGCGCCTCCCCTCTAGCGGGGGGGCAAGAGACCCAGTACTTC. This codes for CASSASPLAGGQETQYF.

There are many counts of this clonotype. The chain has TRBV7-3 and TRBJ1-6, with D uncertain. There are 15 residues in the CDR3. V shed 5 bases and J shed 6 bases, with 14 bases lying between them. CDR1 SGHTA and CDR2 FQGTGA come from the germline V gene. CDR3 DNA sequence: TGTGCCAGCAGCGCCACGGCAGGCCCTAATTCACCCCTCCACTTT. Translating gives CASSATAGPNSPLHF. Full variable domain (outside the CDR3, taken from reference TRBV7-3 and TRBJ1-6): GAGVSQTPSNKVTEKGKYVELRCDPISGHTALYWYRQSLGQGPEFLIYFQGTGAADDSGLPNDRFFAVRPEGSVSTLKIQRTERGDSAVYLCASSATAGPNSPLHFGNGTRLTVT.

The chain has TRBV5-5 and TRBJ2-7, with 7 bases that match TRBD1. Germline CDR1 and CDR2: SGHKS and YYEKEE (reference sequence). Germline trimming cut 3 bases from V and 2 bases from J; bases unmatched to any gene: 5. This CDR3 has 14 residues. The CDR3 sequence is CASSSGQDTYEQYF. The CDR3 DNA is TGTGCCAGCAGCTCCGGACAGGATACCTACGAGCAGTACTTC. Filled out from reference TRBV5-5 and TRBJ2-7, the complete variable domain reads DAGVTQSPTHLIKTRGQQVTLRCSPISGHKSVSWYQQVLGQGPQFIFQYYEKEERGRGNFPDRFSARQFPNYSSELNVNALLLGDSALYLCASSSGQDTYEQYFGPGTRLTVT.

The table lists this clonotype with a few counts. The chain recombines TRBV3-1 with TRBJ1-5, with a weak D call TRBD1 (5 bases). Germline lookup yields CDR1 LGHDT and CDR2 YNNKEL (reference sequence). The length of the CDR3 is 13 residues. Trimming took off 5 bases at V and 7 bases at J, with 12 bases between the two ends. The CDR3 DNA follows: TGTGCCAGCAGCAATCAGGGTGGCCAGCCCCAGCATTTT. This sequence encodes CASSNQGGQPQHF.

This clonotype occurred many times. This rearrangement joins TRBV15 to TRBJ2-7; 9 bases are shared with TRBD1. V lost 5 bases and J lost 3; bases outside the gene matches: 5. Germline V CDR1 and CDR2: LNHNV, YYDKDF (reference sequence). The CDR3 loop spans 14 amino acids. CDR3 loop: CATSGDRGVYEQYF. The DNA for the CDR3 is TGTGCCACCAGCGGCGACAGGGGGGTCTACGAGCAGTACTTC. The full variable domain, completed using reference TRBV15 and TRBJ2-7, is DAMVIQNPRYQVTQFGKPVTLSCSQTLNHNVMYWYQQKSSQAPKLLFHYYDKDFNNEADTPDNFQSRRPNTSFCFLDIRSPGLGDTAMYLCATSGDRGVYEQYFGPGTRLTVT.

In DNA, the CDR3 is TGTGCCAGCAGTGACTGGGTGACAGAGAACAATGAGCAGTTCTTC. Protein sequence: CASSDWVTENNEQFF. This chain uses TRBV25-1 with TRBJ2-1, with a possible D match to TRBD1 (5 bases). This CDR3 region has 15 residues. Germline assignment: CDR1 MGHDK and CDR2 SYGVNS. V lost 3 bases, J lost 5 bases, and 14 bases lay in between.

This chain connects TRBV7-6 to TRBJ1-5, with a possible D match to TRBD1 (6 bases). Germline CDR1 reads SGHVS; CDR2 reads FNYEAQ. The CDR3 totals 13 residues. V was pared by 5 bases and J by 6 bases, with 11 bases between. The CDR3 DNA reads as TGTGCCAGCAGCCCCGACAGGAGTCAGCCCCAGCATTTT. Amino acids: CASSPDRSQPQHF.

This clonotype was seen ten or more times. V usage is TRBV28 and J usage is TRBJ2-2; possible D gene TRBD2, 5 bases. V was shortened by 1 base and J by 1 base, with 13 bases between the two germline ends. This CDR3 contains 17 residues. Germline assignment: CDR1 MDHEN and CDR2 SYDVKM. The CDR3 sequence: CASSLLELSGNTGELFF. The CDR3 DNA follows: TGTGCCAGCAGTTTATTGGAACTAAGCGGGAACACCGGGGAGCTGTTTTTT.

This clonotype was observed a few times. The CDR3 is CASSSDTKWGADTQYF. The CDR3 DNA reads as TGTGCCAGCAGCTCCGACACTAAATGGGGAGCAGATACGCAGTATTTT. The chain joins TRBV14 to TRBJ2-3, with D possibly being TRBD2 (5 bases). This CDR3 contains 16 residues. Trimming shortened V by 5 bases and J by 4 bases, and 19 bases separated the two germline ends. Germline CDR1 SGHDN, CDR2 FVKESK.

J is TRBJ2-7 and V is TRBV6-5; TRBD2 is a possible D gene (7 bases). V was trimmed by 6 bases and J by 6 bases, leaving 18 bases between them. This CDR3 is built from 14 residues. The germline gives CDR1 MNHEY, CDR2 SVGAGI. CDR3 DNA: TGTGCCAGCAGCCGATCGGGGGGCGGCGGCGAGCAGTACTTC. Encoded protein: CASSRSGGGGEQYF.

The chain carries TRBV9 and TRBJ2-5, with 7 bases matching TRBD1. CDR1 SGDLS and CDR2 YYNGEE come from the germline V gene. The junction had 11 bases not matched to a gene; V was cut back by 4 bases and J by 5 bases. The CDR3 is made up of 15 amino acids. The CDR3 coding sequence is TGTGCCAGCAGCCCCCGACAGGGATTGATGGAGACCCAGTACTTC. It codes for CASSPRQGLMETQYF.

This clonotype was counted ten times or more. The V and J genes are TRBV7-7 and TRBJ2-7; 7 nucleotides line up with TRBD1. The CDR3 loop spans 14 amino acids. CDR1 SSHAT and CDR2 FNYEAQ come from the germline V gene (reference sequence). Unmatched junction bases numbered 8, after V lost 4 bases and J lost 5 bases. Here the CDR3 reads CASSSDRVGDEQYF. The CDR3 coding sequence is TGTGCCAGCAGCTCCGACAGGGTAGGGGACGAGCAGTACTTC.

This clonotype was seen many times. The chain combines TRBV6-5 with TRBJ2-3; D is undetermined. The V gene's germline CDR1 is MNHEY and CDR2 SVGAGI. This CDR3 spans 14 amino acids. V was clipped by 2 bases and J by 2 bases, with 8 bases between them. CDR3 DNA sequence: TGTGCCAGCAGTTACGCCCGCCCCACAGATACGCAGTATTTT. This encodes CASSYARPTDTQYF.

Worth noting for this clonotype: A much larger clone lies a single base off, so this may be a read error. This chain links TRBV5-1 with TRBJ2-2, with no clear D. Trimming left V 1 base short and J 0 bases short, with 7 bases between. CDR1 SGHRS and CDR2 YFSETQ come from the germline V gene. This CDR3 contains 15 residues. For the CDR3, the DNA is TGCGCCAGCAGCTTGTCCATCACGAACACCGGGGAGCTGTTTTTT. This gives the protein CASSLSITNTGELFF.

This clonotype was detected ten times or more. The gene calls are TRBV6-2 or TRBV6-3 and TRBJ2-3; 13 nucleotides align to TRBD2. V gave up 6 bases and J gave up 2 bases; unmatched junction bases: 2. The CDR3 contains 15 residues. CDR1 is MNHEY, CDR2 SVGEGT, per germline. The CDR3 reads CASRGTSGDTDTQYF. The CDR3 DNA reads TGTGCCAGCAGAGGGACTAGCGGGGACACAGATACGCAGTATTTT.

This clonotype has more than one count but fewer than ten. The CDR3 DNA reads TGTGCCAGGCAAACTAGCGGGGTGCCCTATGAGCAGTTCTTC. Protein sequence: CARQTSGVPYEQFF. The V call is TRBV7-2, the J call TRBJ2-1, with 10 nucleotides matching TRBD2. The length of the CDR3 is 14 residues. Germline values: CDR1 SGHTA, CDR2 FQGNSA. Germline trimming cut 9 bases from V and 8 bases from J; bases unmatched to any gene: 10.

This clonotype was detected ten times or more. The genes are TRBV12-5 and TRBJ1-2; no definite D call. Germline CDR1 is LGHNT and CDR2 is FRNRAP. With 6 bases removed from V and 4 bases from J, the gap between germline ends came to 9 bases. There are 12 residues in the CDR3. The CDR3 DNA follows: TGTGCTAGTGGCCGGGTGACCTATGGCTACACCTTC. Amino acids: CASGRVTYGYTF.

This clonotype was seen repeatedly, ten times or more. This chain joins TRBV4-1 and TRBJ2-2; D might be TRBD1 or TRBD2, each matching 6 bases. Trimming removed 2 bases at V and 6 bases at J, with 10 bases between. The CDR3 consists of 14 residues. Looked up from germline, CDR1 is MGHRA and CDR2 is YSYEKL. DNA for the CDR3: TGCGCCAGCAGCCAAAGGGGGGTTGCCGGGGAGCTGTTTTTT. It codes for CASSQRGVAGELFF.